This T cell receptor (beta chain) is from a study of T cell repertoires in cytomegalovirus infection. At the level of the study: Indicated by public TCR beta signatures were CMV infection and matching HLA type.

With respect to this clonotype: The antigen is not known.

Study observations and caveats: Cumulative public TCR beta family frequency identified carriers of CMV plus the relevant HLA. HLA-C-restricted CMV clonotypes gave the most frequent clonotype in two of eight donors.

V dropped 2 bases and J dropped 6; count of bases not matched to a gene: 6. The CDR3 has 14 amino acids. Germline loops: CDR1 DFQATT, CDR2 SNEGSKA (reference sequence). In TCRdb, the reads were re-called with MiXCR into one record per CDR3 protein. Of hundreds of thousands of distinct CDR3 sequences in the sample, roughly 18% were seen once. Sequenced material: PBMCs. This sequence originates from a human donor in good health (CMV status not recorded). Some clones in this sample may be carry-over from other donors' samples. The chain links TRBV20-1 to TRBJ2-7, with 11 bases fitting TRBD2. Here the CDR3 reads CSARLAGGRVEQYF. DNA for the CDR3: TGCAGTGCTAGACTAGCGGGGGGCCGGGTCGAGCAGTACTTC.